A selection of T cell receptor beta chains follows, all from one sample in a study of low-dose radiotherapy and immunotherapy resistance in tumors. TCRdb redid the calling of the reads with MiXCR, one entry per CDR3 protein. The sample contains tens of thousands of distinct CDR3 sequences, about 18% of which appear only once. The source material was PBMCs, sampled before treatment. Every receptor here comes from a male donor with prostate cancer. Each CDR3 is given with its conserved first and last residue. D genes are given only for firm matches. Some rows mark clone size as missing; the rest say once, few, many or name a class of expanded clone.

>TRBD2|many|TRBV4-1|TRBJ2-5
TGCGCCAGCAGCCCCAGGGCAGCGGGAGGGGAGACCCAGTACTTC
CASSPRAAGGETQYF
>TRBD2|many|TRBV2|TRBJ2-3
TGTGCCACTCGGCCTAGCGGGGCAGAAGATACGCAGTATTTT
CATRPSGAEDTQYF
>.|many|TRBV3-1|TRBJ2-1
TGTGCCAGCAGCCAAGATGGGGACGTCTCGTATGAGCAGTTCTTC
CASSQDGDVSYEQFF
>.|many|TRBV7-2|TRBJ1-5
TGTGCCAGCAGCCAAAAGGGGGATCAGCCCCAGCATTTT
CASSQKGDQPQHF
>TRBD1|many|TRBV7-8|TRBJ1-4
TGTGCCAGCAGCTTAGCGCCTGGGACAGAGTATGAAAAACTGTTTTTT
CASSLAPGTEYEKLFF
>TRBD2|many|TRBV14|TRBJ2-3
TGTGCCAGCAGTAAGTCGGGGGGTCGAGATACGCAGTATTTT
CASSKSGGRDTQYF
>.|many|TRBV11-1|TRBJ2-5
TGTGCCAGCAGCTGGGGTCAAAGTCATGGGGAGACCCAGTACTTC
CASSWGQSHGETQYF
>.|many|TRBV9|TRBJ1-2
TGTGCCAGCAGCGTTAGGTCCGGCTATGGCTACACCTTC
CASSVRSGYGYTF
>.|many|TRBV15|TRBJ2-2
TGTGCCACCAGCAGAGACGCAGGGCTAATTTCGAACACCGGGGAGCTGTTTTTT
CATSRDAGLISNTGELFF
>.|.|TRBV2|TRBJ2-7
TGTGCCAGCAGTGTTCGTGCAGGATACTCCTACGAGCAGTACTTC
CASSVRAGYSYEQYF
>.|many|TRBV20-1|TRBJ2-3
TGCAGTGCTAATAGGGGAGGCGACTCCCTTGTCGGAGATACGCAGTATTTT
CSANRGGDSLVGDTQYF
>.|many|TRBV19|TRBJ1-5
TGTGGGGCGGGGGGGATGGCATCTCAGCCCCAGCATTTT
CGAGGMASQPQHF
>.|many|TRBV20-1|TRBJ2-1
TGCAGTGCCGGAACCAATGAGCAGTTCTTC
CSAGTNEQFF
>TRBD1|many|TRBV7-9|TRBJ2-1
TGTGCCAGCAGCCATTCCGGGACAGGGAACAATGAGCAGTTCTTC
CASSHSGTGNNEQFF